Listed here are 32 T cell receptor beta chains from one sample, sequenced in a study of blood T cell repertoires in COVID-19. Assay: immunoSEQ multiplex PCR; the TCRdb copy retains only in-frame clones and omits some. Of about 350,000 clones in the sample, 87% were seen once. The sequencing sample was made of peripheral blood. The receptors here all came from a woman aged 50 to 65 with COVID-19, enrolled during active disease.

The chain couples TRBV3-1 (or the pseudogene TRBV3-2) to TRBJ2-7, with 10 bases matching TRBD2. Germline V gene data show CDR1 as LGHDT and CDR2 as YNNKEL (reference sequence). The CDR3 sequence is 14 residues long. V shed 1 base and J 3 bases; nucleotides not matched to a gene: 0. This chain's CDR3 is CASSQGTSGYEQYF. CDR3 DNA sequence: TGTGCCAGCAGCCAAGGGACTAGCGGCTACGAGCAGTACTTC.

The chain carries TRBV18 and TRBJ2-1; 9 bases agree with TRBD1. The V gene's germline CDR1 is KGHSH and CDR2 LQKENI. V gave up 2 bases and J gave up 6 bases; unmatched junction bases: 8. The CDR3 spans 16 residues. CDR3 amino acids: CASSPGSGQGSNEQFF. The CDR3 DNA is TGTGCCAGCTCACCAGGGTCGGGACAGGGAAGCAATGAGCAGTTCTTC. Looking up the rest from reference TRBV18 and TRBJ2-1 gives the full variable domain: NAGVMQNPRHLVRRRGQEARLRCSPMKGHSHVYWYRQLPEEGLKFMVYLQKENIIDESGMPKERFSAEFPKEGPSILRIQQVVRGDSAAYFCASSPGSGQGSNEQFFGPGTRLTVL.

The CDR3 loop is CASSESKRYYEQYF. The CDR3 region has the DNA TGCGCCAGCAGTGAGTCGAAGCGGTACTACGAGCAGTACTTC. The genes are TRBV10-1 and TRBJ2-7, with a weak D call TRBD2 (5 bases). This CDR3 is 14 amino acids long. Germline V CDR1 and CDR2: WNHNN, SYGVQD (reference sequence). The V gene lost 0 bases and the J gene lost 3 bases, with 9 bases spanning the gap.

CDR3 sequence reads: CASSTLAGAPAQYF. As DNA, the CDR3 is TGTGCCAGCAGTACACTAGCGGGAGCCCCGGCCCAGTACTTC. The J gene is TRBJ2-5, the V gene TRBV27, with 11 bases that match TRBD2. V lost 5 bases and J lost 9; bases outside the gene matches: 8. The CDR3 covers 14 residues. CDR1 and CDR2 from the germline V gene are MNHEY and SMNVEV (reference sequence).

This sequence joins TRBV19 and TRBJ2-1; 11 nucleotides agree with TRBD2. The CDR3 is 16 residues long. With V trimmed by 5 bases and J by 3 bases, 6 bases remained unmatched. CDR1 is LNHDA and CDR2 is SQIVND in the germline V gene (reference sequence). In DNA, the CDR3 is TGTGCCAGTAGTCCTATAGCGGGAGGGGGCTACAATGAGCAGTTCTTC. As protein: CASSPIAGGGYNEQFF. Based on the CDR3 plus reference TRBV19 and TRBJ2-1, the full variable domain is DGGITQSPKYLFRKEGQNVTLSCEQNLNHDAMYWYRQDPGQGLRLIYYSQIVNDFQKGDIAEGYSVSREKKESFPLTVTSAQKNPTAFYLCASSPIAGGGYNEQFFGPGTRLTVL.

This chain joins TRBV7-3 and TRBJ2-3, with TRBD1 identical over 9 bases. The germline V gene has CDR1 SGHTA and CDR2 FQGTGA. CDR3 length: 15 amino acids. The V and J ends lost 5 bases and 2 bases, in that order; junction bases with no gene match: 5. In nucleotides, the CDR3 is TGTGCCAGCAGCGCACAGGGGGCGACCACAGATACGCAGTATTTT. Its translation: CASSAQGATTDTQYF.

This clone was detected a few times. The V and J genes are TRBV5-1 and TRBJ2-2; D remains ambiguous. V was clipped by 4 bases and J by 4 bases, with 14 bases between them. The CDR3 has 15 amino acids. Looked up from germline, CDR1 is SGHRS and CDR2 is YFSETQ. CDR3 sequence: CASSLVQVPTGELFF. The CDR3 DNA reads TGCGCCAGCAGCCTCGTCCAGGTCCCCACCGGGGAGCTGTTTTTT.

This clone was counted only a few times. The same CDR3 also results from other DNA sequences found in this sample. This chain uses TRBV12-3 or TRBV12-4 with TRBJ1-3; D is undetermined. CDR3 size: 12 residues. Trimming removed 8 bases at V and 0 bases at J, with 5 bases between. CDR3 protein: CASLSSGNTIYF. The CDR3 region has the DNA TGTGCCAGCCTAAGCTCTGGAAACACCATATATTTT.

The V gene is TRBV24-1, the J gene TRBJ2-7; 9 nucleotides line up with TRBD1. J was trimmed by 5 bases and V by 4 bases; bases with no gene match: 8. In germline, CDR1 is KGHDR, CDR2 SFDVKD. The CDR3 covers 15 residues. For the CDR3, the DNA is TGTGCCACCAGTGACCCCGGGACAGGGACCCACGAGCAGTACTTC. Its protein is CATSDPGTGTHEQYF.

V and J are TRBV5-8 and TRBJ2-7; a weak D match, TRBD1 (5 bases). CDR1 and CDR2 from the germline V gene are SGHTS and YDEGEE. V was shortened by 3 bases and J by 0 bases, with 16 bases between the two germline ends. This CDR3 comprises 16 residues. This CDR3 reads CASSSRLTASSYEQYF. The CDR3, as DNA: TGTGCCAGCAGCTCGAGGCTGACAGCCAGCTCCTACGAGCAGTACTTC.

V gene TRBV5-6 combines with J gene TRBJ1-1, with D possibly TRBD1 on 5 matching bases. Germline CDR1 SGHDT, CDR2 YYEEEE. V was shortened by 0 bases and J by 3 bases, with 9 bases between the two germline ends. The CDR3 consists of 14 residues. CDR3 nucleotides: TGTGCCAGCAGCTTGGTAGGGGAGGACACTGAAGCTTTCTTT. Translating it yields CASSLVGEDTEAFF.

The V and J genes are TRBV3-1 (or the pseudogene TRBV3-2) and TRBJ1-2; no clear D. The CDR3 has 12 amino acids. The germline V gene has CDR1 LGHDT and CDR2 YNNKEL (reference sequence). V dropped 4 bases and J dropped 9 bases, with 12 bases sitting between them. The CDR3 nucleotides are TGTGCCAGCAGCCGGACCGCGGGAAGCTACACCTTC. Translated: CASSRTAGSYTF.

The chain recombines TRBV6-2 or TRBV6-3 with TRBJ1-5, with 8 bases aligning to TRBD1. The CDR3 sequence is 16 residues long. V trimming: 5 bases; J trimming: 4 bases; junction bases outside the gene matches: 10. Germline-derived CDR1 and CDR2 are MNHEY and SVGEGT. The CDR3 reads CASSLLGQGSNQPQHF. CDR3 nucleotide sequence: TGTGCCAGCAGTCTACTTGGACAGGGATCTAATCAGCCCCAGCATTTT.

The CDR3 reads CASSPSQGGQETQYF. The CDR3 bases are TGTGCCAGCAGCCCCTCGCAAGGGGGCCAAGAGACCCAGTACTTC. The chain joins TRBV7-2 to TRBJ2-5; the D gene is possibly TRBD1 (6 bases). There are 15 residues in the CDR3. The germline V gene encodes CDR1 SGHTA and CDR2 FQGNSA. V was cut by 5 bases and J by 1 base, with 14 bases left in between.

The chain recombines TRBV6-5 with TRBJ2-7; TRBD2 matches at 13 bases. The V segment lost 0 bases and the J segment 3 bases; nucleotides outside the gene matches: 2. Germline CDR1 reads MNHEY; CDR2 reads SVGAGI. The CDR3 length is 16 residues. CDR3 sequence (DNA): TGTGCCAGCAGTTACTCAGGACTAGCGGGAGTCTACGAGCAGTACTTC. Translation gives CASSYSGLAGVYEQYF.

This clone was counted a single time. V usage is TRBV3-1 (or the pseudogene TRBV3-2) and J usage is TRBJ1-2; 7 bases match TRBD1. Trimming removed 4 bases from V and 0 bases from J; junction bases left unmatched: 17. The CDR3 loop spans 19 amino acids. The germline gives CDR1 LGHDT, CDR2 YNNKEL (reference sequence). CDR3 sequence: CASSRGQEGGRIANYGYTF. CDR3 coding DNA: TGTGCCAGCAGCCGAGGACAGGAGGGTGGGCGAATAGCTAACTATGGCTACACCTTC.

V is TRBV11-3 and J is TRBJ1-1; no firm D call. Trimming took off 5 bases at V and 0 bases at J, with 13 bases between the two ends. The CDR3 totals 15 residues. Germline CDR1 and CDR2: SGHNT and YENEEA. This CDR3 is CASSHTAVMNTEAFF. CDR3 sequence (DNA): TGTGCCAGCAGCCACACCGCAGTTATGAACACTGAAGCTTTCTTT.

J is TRBJ2-1 and V is TRBV7-2, with 9 bases identical to TRBD2. The CDR3 has 15 residues. After removal of 5 bases from V and 3 bases from J, the junction contained 5 bases not matched to a gene. Germline CDR1 and CDR2: SGHTA and FQGNSA. In DNA form, the CDR3 reads TGTGCCAGCAGCCTTAGCGGGAGTTTCTACAATGAGCAGTTCTTC. Its translation: CASSLSGSFYNEQFF. Full variable domain (outside the CDR3, taken from reference TRBV7-2 and TRBJ2-1): GAGVSQSPSNKVTEKGKDVELRCDPISGHTALYWYRQSLGQGLEFLIYFQGNSAPDKSGLPSDRFSAERTGGSVSTLTIQRTQQEDSAVYLCASSLSGSFYNEQFFGPGTRLTVL.

This clone showed up just once. V gene TRBV19 combines with J gene TRBJ1-4; tentatively, D is TRBD1 (5 bases). V lost 2 bases and J lost 7, with 14 bases in between. Germline V gives CDR1 LNHDA, CDR2 SQIVND (reference sequence). The CDR3 has 15 residues. The CDR3, as DNA: TGTGCCAGTAGTATAATAGGTCAGGGCACTGAAAAACTGTTTTTT. Protein: CASSIIGQGTEKLFF.

This chain uses TRBV4-3 with TRBJ2-7, with a tentative D call TRBD2 (5 bases). Looked up from germline, CDR1 is LGHNA and CDR2 is YSLEER. This CDR3 is 13 amino acids long. Trimming left V 1 base short and J 2 bases short, with 6 bases between. CDR3 nucleotides: TGCGCCAGCAGCCAAGCGCGGGCCTACGAGCAGTACTTC. It yields the protein CASSQARAYEQYF.

This sequence joins TRBV4-1 and TRBJ1-5; D is unresolved. The germline CDR1 and CDR2 sequences are MGHRA and YSYEKL. This CDR3 is built from 19 residues. The germline V and J ends were trimmed by 0 bases and 3 bases, with 21 bases remaining between them. For the CDR3, the DNA is TGCGCCAGCAGCCAAGAGATTGGCCCGATCACCTCCGACAATCAGCCCCAGCATTTT. This gives the protein CASSQEIGPITSDNQPQHF.

This clone appeared a single time. J is TRBJ2-3 and V is TRBV5-4; 7 nucleotides agree with TRBD2. The CDR3 covers 17 residues. Germline V gene lookup returns CDR1 SGHNT and CDR2 YYREEE (reference sequence). The V gene end was trimmed by 2 bases and the J gene end by 6 bases; junction bases not matched to a gene: 15. CDR3 in amino acids: CASSLKREARKGDTQYF. The CDR3 nucleotides read TGTGCCAGCAGCTTAAAACGGGAGGCTAGAAAGGGGGATACGCAGTATTTT.

About this clone: This sample also contains other DNA sequences that code for the same CDR3. The chain uses TRBV29-1 and TRBJ2-7; the D gene is possibly TRBD1 (5 bases). CDR3 size: 12 residues. Germline values: CDR1 SQVTM, CDR2 ANQGSEA. V was cut by 1 base and J by 1 base, with 5 bases left in between. The CDR3 coding sequence is TGCAGCGTTGAAGGACAGTCCTACGAGCAGTACTTC. It encodes CSVEGQSYEQYF.

This clone appeared a single time. The V gene is TRBV27, the J gene TRBJ2-2; TRBD2 might be the D (7 bases). Trimming took off 4 bases at V and 0 bases at J, with 9 bases between the two ends. The CDR3 spans 15 residues. CDR1 is MNHEY and CDR2 is SMNVEV in the germline V gene (reference sequence). In nucleotides, the CDR3 is TGTGCCAGCAGTTGGGGGGGGCCGAACACCGGGGAGCTGTTTTTT. This gives the protein CASSWGGPNTGELFF.

The CDR3 DNA reads as TGTGCCAGTAGTATAACGGACCTGCGGGTAAAGCCCCAGCATTTT. Translating it yields CASSITDLRVKPQHF. The chain joins TRBV19 to TRBJ1-5; D is undetermined. There are 15 residues in the CDR3. Trimming shortened V by 2 bases and J by 8 bases, and 16 bases separated the two germline ends. Germline loops: CDR1 LNHDA, CDR2 SQIVND (reference sequence). The full variable domain, completed using reference TRBV19 and TRBJ1-5, is DGGITQSPKYLFRKEGQNVTLSCEQNLNHDAMYWYRQDPGQGLRLIYYSQIVNDFQKGDIAEGYSVSREKKESFPLTVTSAQKNPTAFYLCASSITDLRVKPQHFGDGTRLSIL.

CDR3 DNA: TGTGCCTGGGACTGGACAGGGGGTAGGGAAGCTTTCTTT. Amino acid sequence: CAWDWTGGREAFF. The rearrangement joins TRBV30 to TRBJ1-1; 10 bases match TRBD1. J lost 8 bases, V lost 5 bases, and 8 bases had no gene match. The germline gives CDR1 GTSNPN, CDR2 SVGIG (reference sequence). The CDR3 runs 13 residues.

The V call is TRBV4-1, the J call TRBJ2-7, with D perhaps matching TRBD1 (7 bases). The CDR3 spans 17 residues. V lost 2 bases, J lost 2 bases, and 19 bases lay in between. The germline V gene has CDR1 MGHRA and CDR2 YSYEKL. The DNA of the CDR3 is TGCGCCAGCAGCCAACCGGTCAGGGGGGCCGGTCCCTACGAGCAGTACTTC. This gives the protein CASSQPVRGAGPYEQYF.

This chain joins TRBV5-1 and TRBJ2-3, with a tentative D call TRBD2 (7 bases). Germline values: CDR1 SGHRS, CDR2 YFSETQ. The length of the CDR3 is 15 residues. V dropped 4 bases and J dropped 6 bases, with 18 bases sitting between them. This CDR3 reads CASSGSGTPTDTQYF. The CDR3 coding sequence is TGCGCCAGCAGCGGAAGCGGGACACCCACCGATACGCAGTATTTT.

The chain couples TRBV24-1 to TRBJ1-1, with D possibly matching TRBD1 (5 bases). From germline, CDR1 is KGHDR and CDR2 SFDVKD. The CDR3 is made up of 13 amino acids. V dropped 3 bases and J dropped 7 bases, with 11 bases sitting between them. The DNA of the CDR3 is TGTGCCACCAGTGATCGACGGGGGGGTGAAGCTTTCTTT. Its protein product is CATSDRRGGEAFF.

The chain is built from TRBV7-6 and TRBJ2-5; the match to TRBD2 covers 13 bases. The V segment lost 9 bases and the J segment 1 base; nucleotides outside the gene matches: 11. The germline CDR1 and CDR2 sequences are SGHVS and FNYEAQ. The CDR3 consists of 17 residues. CDR3 coding DNA: TGTGCCAGACCGCCCGGGACTAGCGGGGTAACCCAAGAGACCCAGTACTTC. It yields the protein CARPPGTSGVTQETQYF. Full variable domain (missing parts from reference TRBV7-6 and TRBJ2-5): GAGVSQSPRYKVTKRGQDVALRCDPISGHVSLYWYRQALGQGPEFLTYFNYEAQQDKSGLPNDRFSAERPEGSISTLTIQRTEQRDSAMYRCARPPGTSGVTQETQYFGPGTRLLVL.

Only a few counts were recorded for this clone. The chain carries TRBV5-1 and TRBJ2-1, with TRBD1 matching 7 bases. This CDR3 is 16 amino acids long. J gave up 0 bases and V 4 bases, and 7 bases lay outside the gene matches. CDR1 is SGHRS, CDR2 YFSETQ, per germline. CDR3 nucleotides: TGCGCCAGCAGCACACAGGGGACCAGCTCCTACAATGAGCAGTTCTTC. Amino acid sequence: CASSTQGTSSYNEQFF.

V gene TRBV7-2 combines with J gene TRBJ2-7, with D perhaps matching TRBD2 (6 bases). V was shortened by 2 bases and J by 1 base, with 18 bases between the two germline ends. Germline V CDR1 and CDR2: SGHTA, FQGNSA. The CDR3 totals 17 residues. The CDR3 loop is CASSLRGRGRSSYEQYF. DNA for the CDR3: TGTGCCAGCAGCTTAAGGGGACGAGGGAGGAGTTCCTACGAGCAGTACTTC.